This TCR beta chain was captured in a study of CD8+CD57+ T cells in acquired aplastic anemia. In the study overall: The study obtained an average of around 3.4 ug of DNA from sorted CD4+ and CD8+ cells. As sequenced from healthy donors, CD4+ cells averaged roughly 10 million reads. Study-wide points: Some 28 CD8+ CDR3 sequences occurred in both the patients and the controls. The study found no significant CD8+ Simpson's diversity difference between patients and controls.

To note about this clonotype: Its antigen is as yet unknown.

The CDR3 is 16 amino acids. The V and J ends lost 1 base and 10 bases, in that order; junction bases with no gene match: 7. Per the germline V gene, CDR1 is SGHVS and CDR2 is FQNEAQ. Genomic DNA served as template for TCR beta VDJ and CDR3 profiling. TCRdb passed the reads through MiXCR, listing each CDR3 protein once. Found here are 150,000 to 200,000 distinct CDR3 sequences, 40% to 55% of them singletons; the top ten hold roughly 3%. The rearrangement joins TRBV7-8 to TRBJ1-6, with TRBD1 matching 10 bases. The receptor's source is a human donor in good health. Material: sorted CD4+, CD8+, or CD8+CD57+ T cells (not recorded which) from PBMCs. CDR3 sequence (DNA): TGTGCCAGCAGCTTAGGTTGGACAGGGGGAGGATCACCCCTCCACTTT. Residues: CASSLGWTGGGSPLHF.